The following is a T cell receptor beta chain sequence with its context. This sample stems from a study of blood T cell repertoires in COVID-19. Across the study: Samples of COVID-19 (acute and convalescent) were obtained from the United States, Italy and Spain. From T cells, B-cell-depleted T cells, or PBMCs came the material, which was cDNA or gDNA.

Source study methods: The assay estimated nucleated cells by amplifying reference gene primers. The assay was immunoSEQ multiplex PCR, and TCRdb's table has in-frame clones only and misses some. V, J and clone size are those of that table, while D and trimming were read from the DNA. The sample has roughly 230,000 clones, around 83% seen once; the top ten hold about 8%. This receptor was taken from a woman in her 50s with acute or convalescent COVID-19. The sample comprised peripheral blood.

The CDR3 nucleotides are TGTGCCAGCAGCCCTCAAGCGTTGTCCTACGAGCAGTACTTC. Amino acid sequence: CASSPQALSYEQYF. V and J are TRBV28 and TRBJ2-7; D gene ambiguous. Between the trimmed V and J ends, which lost 6 bases and 1 base, there was a span of 13 bases. Germline assignment: CDR1 MDHEN and CDR2 SYDVKM. This CDR3 contains 14 residues.